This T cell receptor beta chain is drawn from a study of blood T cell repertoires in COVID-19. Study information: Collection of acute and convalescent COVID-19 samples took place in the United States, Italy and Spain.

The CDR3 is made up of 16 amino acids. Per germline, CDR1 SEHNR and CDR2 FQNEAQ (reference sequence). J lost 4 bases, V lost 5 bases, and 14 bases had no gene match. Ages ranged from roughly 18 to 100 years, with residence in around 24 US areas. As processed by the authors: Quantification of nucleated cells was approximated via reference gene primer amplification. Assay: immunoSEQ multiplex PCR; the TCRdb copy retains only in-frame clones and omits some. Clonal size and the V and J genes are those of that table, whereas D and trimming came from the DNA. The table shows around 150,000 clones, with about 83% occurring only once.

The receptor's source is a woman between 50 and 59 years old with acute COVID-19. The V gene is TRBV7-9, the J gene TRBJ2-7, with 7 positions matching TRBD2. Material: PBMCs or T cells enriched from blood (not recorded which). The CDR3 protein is CASSPRGAGESYEQYF. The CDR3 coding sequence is TGTGCCAGCAGCCCCAGAGGGGCGGGAGAGTCGTACGAGCAGTACTTC.